This T cell receptor beta chain came from a study of shared clonotypes between healthy human individuals. In regard to this clone: Its antigen is currently unknown.

The deep-level immunoSEQ assay was used. Generated by immunoSEQ multiplex PCR, the TCRdb table keeps only in-frame clones and is missing some. The table lists a few million clones, roughly 93% of them singletons. Participating donors were healthy, HIV-negative adults free of recent acute infections or vaccinations. CDR1 and CDR2 (germline): SGHRS, YFSETQ. CDR3 length equals 17 residues. V lost 5 bases to trimming and J lost 8 bases; unmatched junction nucleotides: 14. Study-level findings and limits: Of the naive CD4 clonotypes, roughly 5% were shared across a handful of donors.

This TCR derives from a man between 18 and 35 years old in good health. Some clones in this sample may be carry-over from other donors' samples. Sample: naive CD4+ T cells from PBMCs. Specified subset: CD45RA+ positively selected. V gene TRBV5-1 combines with J gene TRBJ2-1; 12 bases align to TRBD2. Here the CDR3 reads CASSRGLRLAGDDEQFF. DNA of the CDR3: TGCGCCAGCAGTCGGGGACTCAGACTAGCGGGAGATGATGAGCAGTTCTTC.